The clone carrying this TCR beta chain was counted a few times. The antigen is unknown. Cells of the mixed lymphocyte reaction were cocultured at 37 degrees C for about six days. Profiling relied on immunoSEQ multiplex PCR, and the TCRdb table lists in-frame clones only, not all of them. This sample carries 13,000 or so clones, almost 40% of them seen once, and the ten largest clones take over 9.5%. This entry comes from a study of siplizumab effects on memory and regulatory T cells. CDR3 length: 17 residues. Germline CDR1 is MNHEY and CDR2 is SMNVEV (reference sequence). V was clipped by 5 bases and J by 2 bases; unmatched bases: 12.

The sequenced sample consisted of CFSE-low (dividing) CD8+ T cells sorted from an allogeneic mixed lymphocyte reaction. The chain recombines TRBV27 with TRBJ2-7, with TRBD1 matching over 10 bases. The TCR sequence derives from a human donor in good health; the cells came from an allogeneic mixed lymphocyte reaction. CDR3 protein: CASSLERTGTGAYEQYF. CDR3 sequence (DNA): TGTGCCAGCAGTCTCGAGCGTACCGGGACAGGGGCCTACGAGCAGTACTTC.